One T cell receptor beta chain is described in this entry. These data originate in a study of shared T cell receptors in the human thymus. The CDR3 sequence is 14 residues long. The V end lost 3 bases, the J end lost 8 bases, and 17 bases lay between the germline ends. Per the germline V gene, CDR1 is LGHNA and CDR2 is YSLEER. Sequenced by immunoSEQ multiplex PCR; TCRdb stores in-frame clones only, minus some. The sample records some 760,000 clones, 70% to 90% being singletons. In addition, the sample was reused for a study of human thymus T cells. That work adds: Infants, healthy and Finnish, who were having corrective surgery for congenital heart defects served as donors. Resections were taken during corrective heart surgery, and the thymus tissue came from these. Gene usage for V and J segments appeared biased in thymic and blood repertoires. Related research described thymic repertoires that were highly overlapping among unrelated individuals.

The sample comprised thymocytes. The receptor comes from a girl under two years old with a congenital heart defect. The rearrangement links TRBV4-3 to TRBJ2-7; D ambiguous. The CDR3 spells CASSHLRKAPKQYF. CDR3 DNA sequence: TGCGCCAGCAGCCATCTCAGGAAGGCCCCAAAGCAGTACTTC.